Sequencing of this T cell receptor beta chain was carried out in a study of control samples from healthy donors and cancer patients. Sequenced by immunoSEQ multiplex PCR; TCRdb stores in-frame clones only, minus some. The table records over 100,000 clones, 80% to 95% of them present only once. The CDR3 runs to 15 residues. Germline CDR1 MGHRA, CDR2 YSYEKL. The ends were cut back, 5 bases at V and 5 bases at J, with 16 bases in the middle. J is TRBJ2-1 and V is TRBV4-1; D is possibly TRBD1 or TRBD2 (5 bases each). This TCR was sampled from a man aged 18 to 35 in good health. The sample consisted of blood. CDR3 coding DNA: TGCGCCAGCAGCTCCATTTGGGACCTTAACAATGAGCAGTTCTTC. Residues: CASSSIWDLNNEQFF.